The rows below give T cell receptor beta chains drawn from one sample of a study of shared clonotypes between healthy human individuals. The assay was immunoSEQ multiplex PCR, and TCRdb's table has in-frame clones only and misses some. The sample includes approximately 2,200,000 clones, 90% to 95% of them seen just once. Sequencing was carried out using naive CD8+ T cells from PBMCs. The receptors shown here come from a man in his late teens or twenties in good health. Some clones in this sample may be carry-over from other donors' samples. The CDR3 runs from the conserved cysteine through the conserved F or W. Fields, in order: clone size, D gene, V gene, J gene, CDR3 DNA, CDR3 protein. A D gene is named only where the DNA matches it firmly. Clone size is given for some rows only: seen once, a few or many times, or a class if the clone is expanded.

>-|-|TRBV7-9|TRBJ1-1
TGTGCCAGCAGCTTAGGCAGGATGGGCACTGAAGCTTTCTTT
CASSLGRMGTEAFF
>-|TRBD1|TRBV28|TRBJ2-7
TGTGCCAGCAGCCCCAGACAGGGCCAGGGAGAGCAGTACTTC
CASSPRQGQGEQYF
>-|TRBD1|TRBV6-1|TRBJ1-5
TGTGCCAGCAGTGGGACAGGGAGGGTTCAGCCCCAGCATTTT
CASSGTGRVQPQHF
>-|-|TRBV7-3|TRBJ2-2
TGTGCCAGCAGCGAATACGGCGGGGAGCTGTTTTTT
CASSEYGGELFF
>-|-|TRBV5-4|TRBJ1-1
TGTGCCAGCAGCTTAAGGGGTGAAGCTTTCTTT
CASSLRGEAFF
>-|-|TRBV28|TRBJ2-5
TGTGCCAGCAGTTTATGGGAACGGTCCGTAGGTCGAGAGACCCAGTACTTC
CASSLWERSVGRETQYF
>-|-|TRBV11-2|TRBJ1-1
TGTGCTAGTCGTTCGGGCACTGAAGCTTTCTTT
CASRSGTEAFF
>once|-|TRBV5-4|TRBJ2-7
TGTGCCAGCAGCCCTCGGGACAAACCAACCTACGAGCAGTACTTC
CASSPRDKPTYEQYF
>-|-|TRBV5-1|TRBJ2-7
TGCGCCAGCAGCCAATTAACCAGGGGGGACGGTTACGAGCAGTACTTC
CASSQLTRGDGYEQYF
>-|TRBD2|TRBV9|TRBJ2-1
TGTGCCAGCAGCGGTAGCGGGAGTCCCTACAATGAGCAGTTCTTC
CASSGSGSPYNEQFF
>-|-|TRBV6-5|TRBJ2-7
TGTGCCAGCAGTTACGGCAGGGCCCCGTACGAGCAGTACTTC
CASSYGRAPYEQYF
>-|TRBD2|TRBV7-8|TRBJ2-2
TGTGCCAGCAGCCCCCACGGGAGGAAGGCCGGGGAGCTGTTTTTT
CASSPHGRKAGELFF
>-|-|TRBV10-3|TRBJ2-7
TGTGCCATCAGTCAGGTCCGAGGGGAGCAGTACTTC
CAISQVRGEQYF
>-|TRBD2|TRBV6-5|TRBJ2-5
TGTGCCAGCAGTGCGGGAGTAAGGGCAGAGACCCAGTACTTC
CASSAGVRAETQYF
>-|-|TRBV4-2|TRBJ1-2
TGTGCCAGCAGCCAAGCCGAACAGGTGAACTATGGCTACACCTTC
CASSQAEQVNYGYTF
>-|-|TRBV6-1|TRBJ1-2
TGTGCCAGCAGTGAAGGTCTCCTCTATGGCTACACCTTC
CASSEGLLYGYTF
>-|-|TRBV5-1|TRBJ2-7
TGCGCCAGCAGCTTGGAGGGCCTACTCCGGGACTACGAGCAGTACTTC
CASSLEGLLRDYEQYF
>-|-|TRBV4-2|TRBJ1-3
TGTGCCAGCAGCCAAGATCCGACAGGCCTCTCTGGAAACACCATATATTTT
CASSQDPTGLSGNTIYF
>-|TRBD1|TRBV5-6|TRBJ2-2
TGTGCCAGCAGCTCCGACAGGGCCCTTAACACCGGGGAGCTGTTTTTT
CASSSDRALNTGELFF
>-|TRBD2|TRBV7-9|TRBJ2-3
TGTGCCAGCAGCTCGACTAGCGGGTCAGATACGCAGTATTTT
CASSSTSGSDTQYF
>-|-|TRBV27|TRBJ2-1
TGTGCCAGCAGTTTAGGCCTAGCATACAATGAGCAGTTCTTC
CASSLGLAYNEQFF
>-|TRBD1|TRBV10-3|TRBJ1-1
TGTGCCATCAGCCCAACAGGGGGGGACACTGAAGCTTTCTTT
CAISPTGGDTEAFF
>-|-|TRBV10-3|TRBJ1-4
TGTGCCATCAGTGAGTCGTGGGGGCGCAATAATGAAAAACTGTTTTTT
CAISESWGRNNEKLFF
>-|-|TRBV27|TRBJ1-2
TGTGCCAGCAGTCCCTCGGGACCGATTAACTATGGCTACACCTTC
CASSPSGPINYGYTF